A single count supports the clone carrying this T cell receptor (beta chain). Its antigen is unknown. The data were obtained in a study of ipilimumab plus nivolumab after autologous stem cell transplantation. Study as a whole: The DLBCL group included primary refractory and relapsed cases. Study-level points and caveats: Authors suggest TCR repertoire, Treg phenotype and gut microbiota support further study.

Patients got 3 mg/kg IV nivolumab weeks 1, 4, 7, 10, then biweekly through week 26. Repertoires were generated with immunoSEQ multiplex PCR, while TCRdb's copy carries only in-frame clones and drops some. This repertoire shows under 25,000 clones, around 81% found once; its top ten account for 6.5% to 7.5%. The clonotype comes from a male donor with diffuse large B-cell lymphoma. The sequencing used PBMCs, collected in a trial of ipilimumab plus nivolumab as post-transplant consolidation.

This CDR3 is CATLGYNQPQHF. CDR3 bases: TGTGCCACACTAGGGTATAATCAGCCCCAGCATTTT. The rearrangement links TRBV28 to TRBJ1-5; D not resolved. This CDR3 is built from 12 residues. The V end lost 10 bases, the J end lost 4 bases, and 11 bases lay between the germline ends. Germline V lookup: CDR1 MDHEN, CDR2 SYDVKM.